The 6 T cell receptor beta chains below were found in one sample sequenced in a study of regulatory T cells in long-lasting Graves disease. Arm-PCR of CDR3 regions with iRepertoire HTBI primers generated TCR beta libraries. In TCRdb, the multiplex PCR reads were re-called with MiXCR into one record per CDR3 protein. The profile shows 350,000 to 500,000 distinct CDR3 sequences, approximately 14% of them singletons. Stated time point: newly diagnosed GD, antithyroid drugs for less than 3 months. The TCR library was prepared using RNA isolated from PBMCs. The data also belong to a second study, concerning T cells in Graves' hyperthyroidism and ophthalmopathy.

Sequenced material: peripheral blood mononuclear cells (PBMCs), taken at new diagnosis, from a patient treated with antithyroid drugs. The receptors come from a woman aged 45-65 years with Graves disease.

This clonotype was detected ten times or more. The DNA of the CDR3 is TGTGCCAGCAGTGCTTATCTATACAATGAGCAGTTCTTC. It yields the protein CASSAYLYNEQFF. This chain links TRBV2 with TRBJ2-1; D remains ambiguous. V gave up 4 bases and J gave up 4 bases, with 8 bases separating them. CDR1 SNHLY and CDR2 FYNNEI come from the germline V gene. This CDR3 has 13 residues.

At least ten counts were recorded for this clonotype. The genes are TRBV28 and TRBJ2-3, with TRBD2 as a possible D gene (5 bases). The V and J ends lost 5 bases and 6 bases respectively, with 9 bases between them. The V gene's germline CDR1 is MDHEN and CDR2 SYDVKM. The CDR3 runs to 12 residues. The DNA of the CDR3 is TGTGCCAGCAGTCCAATAGCGGATACGCAGTATTTT. It is translated as CASSPIADTQYF.

There are many counts of this clonotype. The chain employs TRBV7-3 and TRBJ2-1; 10 bases are a match to TRBD2. There are 15 residues in the CDR3. CDR1 SGHTA and CDR2 FQGTGA come from the germline V gene. With 5 bases clipped from V and 8 bases from J, the junction kept 9 bases outside the gene matches. The CDR3 nucleotides are TGTGCCAGCAGCCCCCTAGCGGGAGTGATAGATGAGCAGTTCTTC. Protein sequence: CASSPLAGVIDEQFF.

This clonotype has a count of ten or more. This chain links TRBV10-3 with TRBJ2-5; D is perhaps TRBD1 (6 bases). Germline V gene sequence: CDR1 ENHRY, CDR2 SYGVKD. V was clipped by 4 bases and J by 2 bases, with 11 bases between them. This CDR3 is 14 amino acids long. CDR3 sequence reads: CAISGGRGQETQYF. The CDR3 DNA reads as TGTGCCATCAGTGGAGGCAGGGGACAAGAGACCCAGTACTTC.

This clonotype has only a few counts. The chain is built from TRBV3-1 and TRBJ2-2; possible D gene TRBD1, 5 bases. V gave up 0 bases and J gave up 8 bases, with 13 bases separating them. Germline CDR1 reads LGHDT; CDR2 reads YNNKEL (reference sequence). The CDR3 runs to 15 residues. The chain's CDR3 is CASSQDRAYRGELFF. DNA for the CDR3: TGTGCCAGCAGCCAAGATCGGGCCTACAGGGGGGAGCTGTTTTTT.

This clonotype was detected many times. V is TRBV7-9 and J is TRBJ2-5; 8 nucleotides align to TRBD1. From germline, CDR1 is SEHNR and CDR2 FQNEAQ (reference sequence). The length of the CDR3 is 13 residues. V dropped 6 bases and J dropped 4; count of bases not matched to a gene: 4. The CDR3, as DNA: TGTGCCAGCAGGGATGGACAGGGAGAGACCCAGTACTTC. Amino acid sequence: CASRDGQGETQYF.